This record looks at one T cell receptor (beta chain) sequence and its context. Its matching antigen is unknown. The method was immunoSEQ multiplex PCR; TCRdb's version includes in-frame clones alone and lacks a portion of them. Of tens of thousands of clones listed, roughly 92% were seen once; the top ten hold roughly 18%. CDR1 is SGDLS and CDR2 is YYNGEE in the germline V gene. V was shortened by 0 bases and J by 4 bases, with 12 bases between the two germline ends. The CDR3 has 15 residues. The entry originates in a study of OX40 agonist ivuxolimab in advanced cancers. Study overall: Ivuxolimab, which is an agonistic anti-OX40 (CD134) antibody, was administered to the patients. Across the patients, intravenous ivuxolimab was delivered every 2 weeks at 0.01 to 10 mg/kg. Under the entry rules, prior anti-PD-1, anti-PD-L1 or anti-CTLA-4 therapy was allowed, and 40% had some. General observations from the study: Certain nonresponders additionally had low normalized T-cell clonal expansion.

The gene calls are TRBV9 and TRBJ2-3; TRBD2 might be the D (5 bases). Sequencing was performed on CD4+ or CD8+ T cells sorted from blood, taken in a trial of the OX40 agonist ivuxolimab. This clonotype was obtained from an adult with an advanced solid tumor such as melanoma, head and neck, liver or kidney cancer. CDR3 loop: CASSVGGNPSDTQYF. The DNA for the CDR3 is TGTGCCAGCAGCGTAGGAGGGAACCCCTCAGATACGCAGTATTTT. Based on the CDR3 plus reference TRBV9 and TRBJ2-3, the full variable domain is DSGVTQTPKHLITATGQRVTLRCSPRSGDLSVYWYQQSLDQGLQFLIQYYNGEERAKGNILERFSAQQFPDLHSELNLSSLELGDSALYFCASSVGGNPSDTQYFGPGTRLTVL.